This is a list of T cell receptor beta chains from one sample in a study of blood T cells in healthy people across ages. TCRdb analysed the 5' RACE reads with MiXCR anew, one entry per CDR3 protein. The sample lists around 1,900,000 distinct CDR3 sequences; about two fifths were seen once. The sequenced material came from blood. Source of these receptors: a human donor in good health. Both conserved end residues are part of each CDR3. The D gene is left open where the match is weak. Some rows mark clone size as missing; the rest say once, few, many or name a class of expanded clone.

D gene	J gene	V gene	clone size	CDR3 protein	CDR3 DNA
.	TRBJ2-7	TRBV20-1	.	CSAPLGGGPSYEQYF	TGCAGTGCTCCATTGGGGGGAGGTCCCTCCTACGAGCAGTACTTC
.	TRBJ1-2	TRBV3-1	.	CASREGGTPYGYTF	TGTGCCAGCAGGGAGGGGGGAACCCCATATGGCTACACCTTC
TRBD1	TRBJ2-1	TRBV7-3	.	CASSLIRGSGNEQFF	TGTGCCAGCAGCTTAATCAGGGGGTCAGGGAATGAGCAGTTCTTC
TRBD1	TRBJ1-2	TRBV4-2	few	CASSQPDRGGEGYTF	TGTGCCAGCAGCCAACCAGACAGGGGGGGAGAGGGCTACACCTTC
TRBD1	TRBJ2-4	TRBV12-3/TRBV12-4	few	CASRRTGRAKNIQYF	TGTGCCAGCAGGCGGACAGGTCGAGCCAAAAACATTCAGTACTTC
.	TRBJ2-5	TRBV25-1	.	CASSYMRDPIQETQYF	TGTGCCAGCAGTTACATGAGGGATCCTATACAAGAGACCCAGTACTTC
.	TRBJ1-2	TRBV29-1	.	CSVAMWQGRDFYGYTF	TGCAGCGTTGCAATGTGGCAGGGCAGGGATTTCTATGGCTACACCTTC
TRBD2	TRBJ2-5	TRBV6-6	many	CASSYGTSEQTQYF	TGTGCCAGCAGTTACGGGACTAGCGAACAGACCCAGTACTTC
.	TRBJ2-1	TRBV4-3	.	CASSRVPHEQFF	TGCGCCAGCAGCCGGGTTCCGCATGAGCAGTTCTTC
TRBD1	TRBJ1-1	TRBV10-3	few	CAISATGEMNTEAFF	TGTGCCATCAGTGCGACAGGGGAAATGAACACTGAAGCTTTCTTT
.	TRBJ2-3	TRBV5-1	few	CASSLEVGFRDTQYF	TGCGCCAGCAGCTTGGAGGTAGGGTTCCGAGATACGCAGTATTTT
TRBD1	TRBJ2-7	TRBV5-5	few	CASSLNPGTGDFYEQYF	TGTGCCAGCAGCTTGAACCCCGGGACAGGTGATTTTTACGAGCAGTACTTC
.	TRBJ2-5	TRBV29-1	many	CSVRVMETQYF	TGCAGCGTTCGGGTAATGGAGACCCAGTACTTC
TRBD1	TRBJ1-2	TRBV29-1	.	CSGWTGGNYGYTF	TGCAGCGGTTGGACAGGGGGCAACTATGGCTACACCTTC
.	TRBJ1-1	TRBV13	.	CASSSGRQLGAFF	TGTGCCAGCAGCTCGGGAAGACAGCTGGGAGCTTTCTTT
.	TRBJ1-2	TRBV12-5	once	CASGLVRSDTISYGYTF	TGTGCTAGTGGTTTGGTAAGGTCAGATACCATCTCTTATGGCTACACCTTC
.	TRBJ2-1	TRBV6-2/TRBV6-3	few	CASSYEGGGRNEQFF	TGTGCCAGCAGTTACGAGGGGGGGGGCCGCAATGAGCAGTTCTTC
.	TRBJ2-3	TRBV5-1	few	CASSPPDGGTDTQYF	TGCGCCAGCAGCCCCCCCGATGGTGGGACAGATACGCAGTATTTT
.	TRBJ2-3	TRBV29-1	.	CSVAFAGTTDTQYF	TGCAGCGTTGCCTTTGCGGGGACCACAGATACGCAGTATTTT
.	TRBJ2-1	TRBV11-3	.	CASSTGLGPNNNEQFF	TGTGCCAGCAGCACTGGACTGGGACCTAACAACAATGAGCAGTTCTTC
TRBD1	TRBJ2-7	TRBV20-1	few	CSATTGTGPLAEQYF	TGCAGTGCCACGACCGGGACAGGTCCCTTGGCCGAGCAGTACTTC
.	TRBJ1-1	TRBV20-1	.	CSANRDLNTEAFF	TGCAGTGCTAATCGGGATCTGAACACTGAAGCTTTCTTT
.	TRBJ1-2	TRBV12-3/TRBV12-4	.	CASSLSSQGDYTF	TGTGCCAGCAGTTTGTCCAGCCAGGGAGACTACACCTTC
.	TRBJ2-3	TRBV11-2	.	CASSLLSSAADTQYF	TGTGCCAGCAGCTTATTGTCTAGCGCGGCAGATACGCAGTATTTT
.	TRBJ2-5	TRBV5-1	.	CASSLMLAQETQNF	TGCGCCAGCAGCTTGATGCTTGCACAAGAGACCCAGAACTTC
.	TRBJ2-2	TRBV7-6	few	CASSSRAGPGELFF	TGTGCCAGCAGCTCACGAGCAGGTCCCGGGGAGCTGTTTTTT
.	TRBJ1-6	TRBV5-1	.	CASGRSPHDNSPLHF	TGCGCCAGCGGAAGGTCCCCCCACGATAATTCACCCCTCCACTTT
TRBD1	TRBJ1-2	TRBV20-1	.	CSATNRGSYTF	TGCAGTGCAACCAACAGGGGAAGCTACACCTTC
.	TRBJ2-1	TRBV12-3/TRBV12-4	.	CASSLFYKADEQFF	TGTGCCAGCAGTTTGTTTTATAAGGCGGATGAGCAGTTCTTC
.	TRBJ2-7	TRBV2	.	CASKLGGYEQYF	TGTGCCAGCAAGCTGGGGGGCTACGAGCAGTACTTC
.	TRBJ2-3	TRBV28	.	CASSTPGAGFTQYF	TGTGCCAGCAGTACGCCGGGGGCAGGATTTACGCAGTATTTT
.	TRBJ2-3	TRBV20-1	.	CGAREGEGDADTQYF	TGCGGTGCTAGAGAGGGTGAGGGGGACGCAGATACGCAGTATTTT
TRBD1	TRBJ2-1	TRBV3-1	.	CASSQAFRDRGYNEQFF	TGTGCCAGCAGCCAAGCGTTCCGGGACAGGGGCTACAATGAGCAGTTCTTC
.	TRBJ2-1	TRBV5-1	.	CASSLAAWVFNEQFF	TGCGCCAGCAGCTTGGCAGCGTGGGTCTTCAATGAGCAGTTCTTC
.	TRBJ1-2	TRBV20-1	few	CSARVFLMIGEYGYTF	TGCAGTGCTAGAGTTTTCTTAATGATAGGGGAGTACGGCTACACCTTC
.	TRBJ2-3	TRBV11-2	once	CASSTLGGWTDTQYF	TGTGCCAGCAGCACCCTAGGGGGGTGGACAGATACGCAGTATTTT
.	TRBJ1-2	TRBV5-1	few	CASSFGNPYGYTF	TGCGCCAGCAGCTTTGGAAATCCCTATGGCTACACCTTC